This T cell receptor (beta chain) was identified in a study of CD8 T cells in Susac syndrome. Reverse transcription of roughly 0.5 to 1 ug RNA was performed with random hexamers. TCRdb independently ran MiXCR on the immunoSEQ multiplex PCR reads; one entry per CDR3 protein. The table has about 200,000 distinct CDR3 sequences, about 96% seen once; the top ten hold 0.093%. Sequenced input: CD4+ T cells from PBMCs. This TCR derives from a human donor with multiple sclerosis.

In nucleotides, the CDR3 is TGCAGTGCCTCAGATACCATTCAATATGGCTACACCTTC. Translation: CSASDTIQYGYTF. This chain connects TRBV20-1 to TRBJ1-2; D gene uncertain. This CDR3 is built from 13 residues. The V gene lost 6 bases and the J gene lost 5 bases, with 16 bases spanning the gap. The germline V gene encodes CDR1 DFQATT and CDR2 SNEGSKA (reference sequence).